This T cell receptor (beta chain) comes out of a study of blood T cell repertoires in COVID-19. At the level of the study: COVID-19 samples, acute and convalescent, were from the United States, Italy and Spain. PBMCs, B-cell-depleted T cells, or T cells were the source of the cDNA or gDNA that made up the material.

The length of the CDR3 is 15 residues. V was shortened by 1 base and J by 5 bases, with 13 bases between the two germline ends. CDR1 SGHTA and CDR2 FQGTGA come from the germline V gene. Per the study methods: Estimates of nucleated cell counts were drawn from the amplification of reference gene primers. Here immunoSEQ multiplex PCR was the method, and the copy in TCRdb shows in-frame clones only, minus some. V, J and clone size are those of that table, while D and trimming were read from the DNA. The repertoire has about 250,000 clones, about 88% of them found once; the top ten carry roughly 1.6%. The receptor comes from a woman aged 50 to 65 who had recovered from COVID-19. The specimen sequenced was PBMCs or T cells enriched from blood (not recorded which). The V gene is TRBV7-3, the J gene TRBJ2-3; D is possibly TRBD2 (6 bases). The DNA of the CDR3 is TGTGCCAGCAGCTTAAGCCCGACTAGGAAAGATACGCAGTATTTT. It encodes CASSLSPTRKDTQYF.